Listed below are T cell receptor beta chains from one sample, sequenced in a study of blood T cell repertoires in COVID-19. The assay was immunoSEQ multiplex PCR, and TCRdb's table has in-frame clones only and misses some. In the table there are more than 85,000 clones, 90% of which are singletons. Material for sequencing was peripheral blood. Every receptor here comes from a man in his 60s with acute or convalescent COVID-19. CDR3s include the opening cysteine and the closing phenylalanine or tryptophan. D genes are given only for firm matches. Clone size is not always given. Where it is, it says once, few, many or a class for expanded clones.

cdr3_length: 16; d_call: -; j_call: TRBJ1-5; clone_size: once; v_call: TRBV28; cdr3_nt: TGTGCCAGCAGTTCAACCCGACAGATTAGCAATCAGCCCCAGCATTTT; cdr3_aa: CASSSTRQISNQPQHF
cdr3_length: 14; d_call: -; j_call: TRBJ1-2; clone_size: -; v_call: TRBV27; cdr3_nt: TGTGCCAGCAGCGACCTTCGGAGGAACTATGGCTACACCTTC; cdr3_aa: CASSDLRRNYGYTF
cdr3_length: 16; d_call: TRBD1; j_call: TRBJ2-7; clone_size: -; v_call: TRBV4-3; cdr3_nt: TGCGCCAGCAGCCAACTACCGGGACAGGGGGACTACGAGCAGTACTTC; cdr3_aa: CASSQLPGQGDYEQYF
cdr3_length: 14; d_call: TRBD1; j_call: TRBJ1-1; clone_size: once; v_call: TRBV10-3; cdr3_nt: TGTGCCGCATCAACGACAGGGGTGAACACTGAAGCTTTCTTT; cdr3_aa: CAASTTGVNTEAFF
cdr3_length: 16; d_call: TRBD2; j_call: TRBJ2-1; clone_size: once; v_call: TRBV19; cdr3_nt: TGTGCCAGTAGTAGACTAGCGGGAGGATTCTACAATGAGCAGTTCTTC; cdr3_aa: CASSRLAGGFYNEQFF
cdr3_length: 15; d_call: TRBD1; j_call: TRBJ1-6; clone_size: -; v_call: TRBV5-1; cdr3_nt: TGCGCCAGCAGCCCCACAGGGGGCGGTAATTCACCCCTCCACTTT; cdr3_aa: CASSPTGGGNSPLHF
cdr3_length: 15; d_call: TRBD1; j_call: TRBJ1-1; clone_size: -; v_call: TRBV2; cdr3_nt: TGTGCCAGCAGTATGCAGACAGGGGGCCTTACTGAAGCTTTCTTT; cdr3_aa: CASSMQTGGLTEAFF
cdr3_length: 15; d_call: TRBD1; j_call: TRBJ1-5; clone_size: -; v_call: TRBV28; cdr3_nt: TGTGCCAGCAGTTTTAAGGGACAGGGAAATCAGCCCCAGCATTTT; cdr3_aa: CASSFKGQGNQPQHF
cdr3_length: 16; d_call: TRBD2; j_call: TRBJ2-2; clone_size: -; v_call: TRBV4-2; cdr3_nt: TGTGCCAGCAGCCAGAAGACTAGCGGGAACACCGGGGAGCTGTTTTTT; cdr3_aa: CASSQKTSGNTGELFF
cdr3_length: 16; d_call: -; j_call: TRBJ1-1; clone_size: -; v_call: TRBV5-4; cdr3_nt: TGTGCCAGCAGCTTGGCCACCGGAGTTGGGAGCACTGAAGCTTTCTTT; cdr3_aa: CASSLATGVGSTEAFF
cdr3_length: 14; d_call: TRBD2; j_call: TRBJ2-1; clone_size: -; v_call: TRBV5-1; cdr3_nt: TGCGCCAGCAGCTTGTTCGGAACGGGAGGTGAGCAGTTCTTC; cdr3_aa: CASSLFGTGGEQFF
cdr3_length: 15; d_call: -; j_call: TRBJ1-4; clone_size: -; v_call: TRBV7-2; cdr3_nt: TGTGCCAGCAGCTTAGGTGGCAGCGGAAATGAAAAACTGTTTTTT; cdr3_aa: CASSLGGSGNEKLFF
cdr3_length: 13; d_call: TRBD2; j_call: TRBJ2-7; clone_size: -; v_call: TRBV7-8; cdr3_nt: TGTGCCAGCAGCACTAGCGGGAGGAGCGAGCAGTACTTC; cdr3_aa: CASSTSGRSEQYF
cdr3_length: 13; d_call: TRBD1; j_call: TRBJ1-5; clone_size: -; v_call: TRBV27; cdr3_nt: TGTGCCATCCGGGACAGGGGGTATCAGCCCCAGCATTTT; cdr3_aa: CAIRDRGYQPQHF
cdr3_length: 15; d_call: TRBD1; j_call: TRBJ2-5; clone_size: -; v_call: TRBV25-1; cdr3_nt: TGTGCCAGCAGTGACCAAAACAGGGGGCTGGGGACCCAGTACTTC; cdr3_aa: CASSDQNRGLGTQYF
cdr3_length: 14; d_call: TRBD1; j_call: TRBJ1-2; clone_size: -; v_call: TRBV2; cdr3_nt: TGTGCCAGCAGTGTGACAGGGGGTGGCTATGGCTACACCTTC; cdr3_aa: CASSVTGGGYGYTF
cdr3_length: 15; d_call: -; j_call: TRBJ2-5; clone_size: -; v_call: TRBV5-6; cdr3_nt: TGTGCCAGCAGCTTACGGGCCTTAGGGGGAGAGACCCAGTACTTC; cdr3_aa: CASSLRALGGETQYF
cdr3_length: 21; d_call: TRBD2; j_call: TRBJ2-5; clone_size: -; v_call: TRBV20-1; cdr3_nt: TGCAGTGCTAGTGGTCGTCCTCTAGCGGGAGGGCCTACGATTATGAGGGAGACCCAGTACTTC; cdr3_aa: CSASGRPLAGGPTIMRETQYF
cdr3_length: 16; d_call: TRBD2; j_call: TRBJ2-2; clone_size: -; v_call: TRBV18; cdr3_nt: TGTGCCAGCTCAGCAACTAGCGGGAGGAATACCGGGGAGCTGTTTTTT; cdr3_aa: CASSATSGRNTGELFF
cdr3_length: 15; d_call: -; j_call: TRBJ1-5; clone_size: -; v_call: TRBV7-2; cdr3_nt: TGTGCCAGCAGCTTAGAGTTGGGCCCAAATCAGCCCCAGCATTTT; cdr3_aa: CASSLELGPNQPQHF
cdr3_length: 15; d_call: -; j_call: TRBJ1-6; clone_size: -; v_call: TRBV11-2; cdr3_nt: TGTGCCAGCAGCTTAGACCAGGGGCACAATTCACCCCTCCACTTT; cdr3_aa: CASSLDQGHNSPLHF
cdr3_length: 16; d_call: TRBD1; j_call: TRBJ2-7; clone_size: -; v_call: TRBV4-3; cdr3_nt: TGCGCCAGCAGCCAAGACCGGGACAGACTCTCCTACGAGCAGTACTTC; cdr3_aa: CASSQDRDRLSYEQYF
cdr3_length: 16; d_call: -; j_call: TRBJ2-2; clone_size: -; v_call: TRBV9; cdr3_nt: TGTGCCAGCAGCGTAGGTATTAGCCGGCACACCGGGGAGCTGTTTTTT; cdr3_aa: CASSVGISRHTGELFF
cdr3_length: 16; d_call: TRBD1; j_call: TRBJ1-2; clone_size: -; v_call: TRBV15; cdr3_nt: TGTGCCACCAGTAGTACAGGGGGCGGCGGAATCTATGGCTACACCTTC; cdr3_aa: CATSSTGGGGIYGYTF
cdr3_length: 13; d_call: TRBD1; j_call: TRBJ1-5; clone_size: -; v_call: TRBV29-1; cdr3_nt: TGCAGCGTAACAGGGGGCTCGGGTCAGCCCCAGCATTTT; cdr3_aa: CSVTGGSGQPQHF
cdr3_length: 15; d_call: TRBD1; j_call: TRBJ1-2; clone_size: -; v_call: TRBV7-9; cdr3_nt: TGTGCCAGCAGCTTACAGGGACAGACTAACTATGGCTACACCTTC; cdr3_aa: CASSLQGQTNYGYTF
cdr3_length: 13; d_call: -; j_call: TRBJ2-7; clone_size: -; v_call: TRBV29-1; cdr3_nt: TGCAGCGTTGAGGTCACCAATAGTGGCGAGCAGTACTTC; cdr3_aa: CSVEVTNSGEQYF
cdr3_length: 17; d_call: TRBD2; j_call: TRBJ2-1; clone_size: -; v_call: TRBV4-3; cdr3_nt: TGCGCCAGCAGCCAAGAGGGCCTAGCGGGAGATTTGGATGAGCAGTTCTTC; cdr3_aa: CASSQEGLAGDLDEQFF
cdr3_length: 14; d_call: -; j_call: TRBJ2-3; clone_size: once; v_call: TRBV27; cdr3_nt: TGTGCCAGCCATCTTAGCGGTCAACCGGATACGCAGTATTTT; cdr3_aa: CASHLSGQPDTQYF
cdr3_length: 16; d_call: TRBD2; j_call: TRBJ2-3; clone_size: -; v_call: TRBV11-3; cdr3_nt: TGTGCCAGCAGCCAACTACTAGCGGGAGGAACAGATACGCAGTATTTT; cdr3_aa: CASSQLLAGGTDTQYF
cdr3_length: 14; d_call: -; j_call: TRBJ2-2; clone_size: -; v_call: TRBV7-9; cdr3_nt: TGTGCCAGCAGCCATCCCATAGACAGAGGGGAGCTGTTTTTT; cdr3_aa: CASSHPIDRGELFF
cdr3_length: 14; d_call: -; j_call: TRBJ2-2; clone_size: -; v_call: TRBV28; cdr3_nt: TGTGCCAGCAGGTTAGGGGGGATCACCGGGGAGCTGTTTTTT; cdr3_aa: CASRLGGITGELFF
cdr3_length: 13; d_call: -; j_call: TRBJ2-7; clone_size: -; v_call: TRBV27; cdr3_nt: TGTGCCACCGCGGGACTTCTACTCTACGAGCAGTACTTC; cdr3_aa: CATAGLLLYEQYF
cdr3_length: 12; d_call: -; j_call: TRBJ2-3; clone_size: -; v_call: TRBV12-3/TRBV12-4; cdr3_nt: TGTGCCAGCAGCCCCCGAGGAGATACGCAGTATTTT; cdr3_aa: CASSPRGDTQYF
cdr3_length: 15; d_call: -; j_call: TRBJ2-1; clone_size: -; v_call: TRBV7-2; cdr3_nt: TGTGCCAGCAGCTTAGGTGGGGCCCGTTACAATGAGCAGTTCTTC; cdr3_aa: CASSLGGARYNEQFF
cdr3_length: 15; d_call: -; j_call: TRBJ1-5; clone_size: -; v_call: TRBV18; cdr3_nt: TGTGCCAGCTCAAAGGACACCCTAGTAGGGCAGCCCCAGCATTTT; cdr3_aa: CASSKDTLVGQPQHF
cdr3_length: 16; d_call: TRBD1; j_call: TRBJ1-1; clone_size: -; v_call: TRBV7-8; cdr3_nt: TGTGCCAGCAGCGGTCTGGGACAGGGGCTTGAAACTGAAGCTTTCTTT; cdr3_aa: CASSGLGQGLETEAFF
cdr3_length: 14; d_call: -; j_call: TRBJ1-1; clone_size: -; v_call: TRBV27; cdr3_nt: TGTGCCAGCAGTTTCCTGGGGCCTAACACTGAAGCTTTCTTT; cdr3_aa: CASSFLGPNTEAFF
cdr3_length: 16; d_call: -; j_call: TRBJ1-3; clone_size: -; v_call: TRBV28; cdr3_nt: TGTGCCAGCAAAGATTCCAGGGTTCACTCTGGAAACACCATATATTTT; cdr3_aa: CASKDSRVHSGNTIYF
cdr3_length: 15; d_call: TRBD1; j_call: TRBJ1-2; clone_size: -; v_call: TRBV28; cdr3_nt: TGTGCCAGCAGATTTCCGGGACAGGGGGCTCGTGGCTACACCTTC; cdr3_aa: CASRFPGQGARGYTF
cdr3_length: 14; d_call: -; j_call: TRBJ1-2; clone_size: -; v_call: TRBV7-2; cdr3_nt: TGTGCCAGCAGCTTACCCTCCGGGAGCTATGGCTACACCTTC; cdr3_aa: CASSLPSGSYGYTF
cdr3_length: 17; d_call: -; j_call: TRBJ1-6; clone_size: -; v_call: TRBV6-2/TRBV6-3; cdr3_nt: TGTGCCAGCAGTTACCGTGGAGGGGACGGGTTGAATTCACCCCTCCACTTT; cdr3_aa: CASSYRGGDGLNSPLHF
cdr3_length: 13; d_call: -; j_call: TRBJ1-2; clone_size: -; v_call: TRBV4-1; cdr3_nt: TGCGCCAGCAGCCAAGAAGAGTTCTATGGCTACACCTTC; cdr3_aa: CASSQEEFYGYTF
cdr3_length: 14; d_call: TRBD1; j_call: TRBJ1-2; clone_size: -; v_call: TRBV27; cdr3_nt: TGTGCCAGCAGGCCCTCGGGACAGAACTATGGCTACACCTTC; cdr3_aa: CASRPSGQNYGYTF